This T cell receptor beta chain is drawn from a study of T-cell reconstitution after alpha-beta-depleted transplantation in children. In this sample, this clonotype turned up a few times. Unique molecular identifiers featured in how the TCRbeta library was prepared. MiXCR, run by TCRdb on the PCR reads, gives a single entry per CDR3 protein. The table has around 600,000 distinct CDR3 sequences, around 23% seen once. The CDR3 has 12 residues. CDR1 and CDR2 (germline): MNHNY, SVGAGI (reference sequence). Trimming took 8 bases from V and 8 from J, leaving 15 bases between them. The receptor's source is a boy under three years old who had a stem cell transplant for acute myeloid leukemia, so the T cells may come from the graft donor. The chain couples TRBV6-6 to TRBJ1-2, with D maybe TRBD1 (6 bases). The specimen was PBMCs, mostly from graft donor cells, collected 360 days after TCRalphabeta/CD19-depleted stem cell transplant. The CDR3 protein is CASLEGGFGYTF. CDR3 in DNA: TGTGCCAGCCTCGAGGGGGGGTTCGGCTACACCTTC.